This T cell receptor beta chain emerged from a study of blood T cells in healthy people across ages. As for this clonotype: Its specificity is not known.

With a J-beta primer mix and a sample-barcoded 5' primer, a second PCR ran about 7 to 12 cycles. MiXCR was run by TCRdb on the 5' RACE reads, yielding one entry per CDR3 protein. The table records 790,000 or so distinct CDR3 sequences, 56% of them present only once. Study results and caveats: It was found that TCR beta diversity correlated strongly with the percentage of naive T cells.

The CDR3 covers 15 residues. V lost 6 bases to trimming and J lost 5 bases; unmatched junction nucleotides: 12. Germline V gene lookup returns CDR1 MDHEN and CDR2 SYDVKM. The J gene is TRBJ2-5, the V gene TRBV28, with 7 bases identical to TRBD1. Specimen: blood. The TCR comes from a man aged 40-49 years in good health. The CDR3 DNA sequence: TGTGCCAGCAGCCAGATGGGACAGCGGAAGGAGACCCAGTACTTC. It translates to CASSQMGQRKETQYF. Complete variable domain (other parts from reference TRBV28 and TRBJ2-5): DVKVTQSSRYLVKRTGEKVFLECVQDMDHENMFWYRQDPGLGLRLIYFSYDVKMKEKGDIPEGYSVSREKKERFSLILESASTNQTSMYLCASSQMGQRKETQYFGPGTRLLVL.